The 31 T cell receptor beta chains given below trace back to one sample, sequenced in a study of control samples from healthy donors and cancer patients (dated by TCRdb to the early 2020s). Library preparation used the immunoSEQ multiplex PCR assay. Imported from immuneACCESS, the table was reduced by TCRdb to in-frame sequences with V and J called. These copies leave out some clones; in studies compared against another copy, an unresolved V gene accounts for under half, and the cause of the remainder is not known. This sample is represented by 120,000 to 150,000 clones; about 90% of them were singletons. More than 6.5% of the sample lies in the top ten. The sequenced sample was blood. Receptor source: a man aged 18-30 years in good health.

CDR3 in DNA: TGCAGCGTTGCCACGAGCTCCTACGAGCAGTACTTC. It yields the protein CSVATSSYEQYF. V is TRBV29-1 and J is TRBJ2-7; D call uncertain. The CDR3 has 12 amino acids. Trimming left V 4 bases short and J 0 bases short, with 7 bases between. Germline CDR1 reads SQVTM; CDR2 reads ANQGSEA.

V and J are TRBV4-2 and TRBJ1-4; TRBD1 agrees at 11 bases. V shed 0 bases, J shed 8 bases, and the junction held 5 bases outside the gene matches. Germline CDR1 reads LGHNA; CDR2 reads YNFKEQ. The CDR3 consists of 16 residues. This chain's CDR3 is CASSQDRGQGGEKLFF. For the CDR3, the DNA is TGTGCCAGCAGCCAAGATAGGGGACAGGGGGGAGAAAAACTGTTTTTT.

The chain links TRBV7-9 to TRBJ2-4, with no clear D. The V gene's germline CDR1 is SEHNR and CDR2 FQNEAQ (reference sequence). V was pared by 5 bases and J by 0 bases, with 8 bases between. The CDR3 has 14 residues. The chain's CDR3 is CASSRNLAKNIQYF. DNA of the CDR3: TGTGCCAGCAGCCGAAACCTAGCCAAAAACATTCAGTACTTC.

V is TRBV6-5 and J is TRBJ2-1; possibly TRBD1 for D (6 bases). The V gene lost 6 bases and the J gene lost 9 bases, with 15 bases spanning the gap. CDR1 and CDR2 (germline): MNHEY, SVGAGI. The CDR3 extends over 13 amino acids. CDR3 protein: CASRPSLGGEQFF. DNA for the CDR3: TGTGCCAGCAGACCGAGTTTAGGGGGTGAGCAGTTCTTC.

V is TRBV7-6 and J is TRBJ1-3; TRBD1 aligns across 7 bases. CDR1 and CDR2 (germline): SGHVS, FNYEAQ. V lost 3 bases to trimming and J lost 4 bases; unmatched junction nucleotides: 3. The CDR3 covers 14 residues. Written as DNA, the CDR3 is TGTGCCAGCAGCTTGGACAGGACGGGAAACACCATATATTTT. Amino acid sequence: CASSLDRTGNTIYF.

The chain is built from TRBV6-5 and TRBJ1-1, with TRBD1 matching over 7 bases. Per the germline V gene, CDR1 is MNHEY and CDR2 is SVGAGI. After removal of 0 bases from V and 8 bases from J, the junction contained 3 bases not matched to a gene. The CDR3 spans 13 residues. CDR3 sequence reads: CASSYSGTAEAFF. CDR3 sequence (DNA): TGTGCCAGCAGTTACTCCGGGACAGCCGAAGCTTTCTTT.

This clone was found a few times. V is TRBV6-6 and J is TRBJ1-1; D call uncertain. The ends were cut back, 2 bases at V and 3 bases at J, with 10 bases in the middle. Germline lookup yields CDR1 MNHNY and CDR2 SVGAGI (reference sequence). The CDR3 is 14 residues long. CDR3 nucleotide sequence: TGTGCCAGCAGTTACGCGGGGTCTGACACTGAAGCTTTCTTT. Translated, it gives CASSYAGSDTEAFF.

The CDR3 loop is CASSLLGFDSGNTIYF. The CDR3 DNA reads as TGCGCCAGCAGCTTATTGGGGTTTGACTCTGGAAACACCATATATTTT. The genes are TRBV5-1 and TRBJ1-3; D is undetermined. This CDR3 has 16 residues. Germline V CDR1 and CDR2: SGHRS, YFSETQ. V dropped 2 bases and J dropped 0 bases, with 12 bases sitting between them.

The chain has TRBV21-1 and TRBJ1-2. TRBV21-1 is marked as a pseudogene. This CDR3 is built from 13 residues. CDR3 coding DNA: TGTGCCAGCAGCAGGGGTAAACGCTATGGCTACACCTTC. Encoded protein: CASSRGKRYGYTF.

The chain couples TRBV4-1 to TRBJ1-6, with D perhaps TRBD1 (5 bases). The CDR3 is 16 amino acids. Trimming pared 5 bases from V and 8 bases from J, leaving 19 bases between. Germline CDR1 MGHRA, CDR2 YSYEKL. The CDR3 protein is CASSSSRWGLDSPLHF. CDR3 coding DNA: TGCGCCAGCAGCTCAAGCCGGTGGGGGTTGGATTCACCCCTCCACTTT.

This chain connects TRBV5-1 to TRBJ1-2; 7 bases are a match to TRBD1. With V trimmed by 5 bases and J by 6 bases, 7 bases remained unmatched. Germline V gene data show CDR1 as SGHRS and CDR2 as YFSETQ. The CDR3 contains 13 residues. CDR3 DNA sequence: TGCGCCAGCAGTGGAGGGACAGAACATGGCTACACCTTC. Protein product: CASSGGTEHGYTF.

This clone was seen a few times. The chain has TRBV4-2 and TRBJ2-7, with D perhaps matching TRBD1 or TRBD2 (5 bases each). In germline, CDR1 is LGHNA, CDR2 YNFKEQ. The V gene lost 0 bases and the J gene lost 3 bases, with 9 bases spanning the gap. The CDR3 sequence is 14 residues long. As DNA, the CDR3 is TGTGCCAGCAGCCAAGATGGGGACGTCTACGAGCAGTACTTC. Translation gives CASSQDGDVYEQYF.

V is TRBV27 and J is TRBJ2-7; a weak D match, TRBD1 (6 bases). With 5 bases removed from V and 2 bases from J, the gap between germline ends came to 10 bases. CDR3 size: 13 residues. Germline CDR1 reads MNHEY; CDR2 reads SMNVEV (reference sequence). CDR3 DNA: TGTGCCAGCAGTCTCCGGGACACCTACGAGCAGTACTTC. Its protein is CASSLRDTYEQYF.

V gene TRBV29-1 combines with J gene TRBJ2-1; D gene unclear. With 4 bases removed from V and 12 bases from J, the gap between germline ends came to 16 bases. Germline values: CDR1 SQVTM, CDR2 ANQGSEA. The CDR3 spans 12 residues. CDR3 amino acids: CSVGSGSIRQFF. Here the CDR3 DNA reads TGCAGCGTTGGATCAGGTTCCATTCGGCAGTTCTTC.

The chain uses TRBV24-1 and TRBJ1-2; possibly TRBD1 for D (5 bases). Trimming took 3 bases from V and 5 from J, leaving 9 bases between them. This CDR3 contains 13 residues. CDR1 and CDR2 (germline): KGHDR, SFDVKD. The CDR3 sequence: CATSDNEGYGYTF. DNA for the CDR3: TGTGCCACCAGTGATAATGAGGGGTATGGCTACACCTTC.

A word on this clone: This specimen includes other DNA sequences encoding the same CDR3. J is TRBJ1-1 and V is TRBV18; no reliable D call. The CDR3 is 13 residues long. The V gene lost 0 bases and the J gene lost 0 bases, with 2 bases spanning the gap. CDR1 KGHSH and CDR2 LQKENI come from the germline V gene. CDR3: CASSPPMNTEAFF. In nucleotides, the CDR3 is TGTGCCAGCTCACCACCGATGAACACTGAAGCTTTCTTT.

CDR3 amino acids: CASSSGAYKNIQYF. The CDR3, as DNA: TGTGCCAGCAGCTCCGGGGCCTACAAAAACATTCAGTACTTC. The rearrangement joins TRBV7-9 to TRBJ2-4; possibly TRBD1 or TRBD2 for D (5 bases each). The CDR3 contains 14 residues. Trimming pared 4 bases from V and 3 bases from J, leaving 10 bases between. Germline values: CDR1 SEHNR, CDR2 FQNEAQ (reference sequence).

This clone has just one count. The chain employs TRBV18 and TRBJ1-2; no reliable D call. With 0 bases removed from V and 4 bases from J, the gap between germline ends came to 12 bases. Germline CDR1 reads KGHSH; CDR2 reads LQKENI. This CDR3 has 15 amino acids. This CDR3 is CASSPPSGFGYGYTF. CDR3 DNA: TGTGCCAGCTCACCACCATCGGGGTTTGGCTATGGCTACACCTTC.

The rearrangement links TRBV30 to TRBJ1-4; TRBD1 matches at 7 bases. CDR1 is GTSNPN and CDR2 is SVGIG in the germline V gene (reference sequence). The V segment lost 8 bases and the J segment 3 bases; nucleotides outside the gene matches: 9. The CDR3 spans 14 residues. CDR3 protein: CALDRVDANEKLFF. CDR3 in DNA: TGTGCCCTTGACAGGGTGGATGCTAATGAAAAACTGTTTTTT.

Only a few counts were recorded for this clone. The rearrangement joins TRBV10-3 to TRBJ2-7; D possibly corresponds to TRBD1 (6 bases). The CDR3 is made up of 11 amino acids. Germline V gene sequence: CDR1 ENHRY, CDR2 SYGVKD. Trimming pared 10 bases from V and 3 bases from J, leaving 10 bases between. Written as DNA, the CDR3 is TGTGCCACCGAGGACAGCTACGAGCAGTACTTC. Translation: CATEDSYEQYF.

The rearrangement links TRBV30 to TRBJ1-6; a weak D match, TRBD1 (5 bases). V lost 1 base, J lost 0 bases, and 13 bases lay in between. The V gene's germline CDR1 is GTSNPN and CDR2 SVGIG (reference sequence). There are 17 residues in the CDR3. Here the CDR3 reads CAWSDLTGSSYNSPLHF. CDR3 coding DNA: TGTGCCTGGAGTGACCTAACAGGTAGCTCCTATAATTCACCCCTCCACTTT.

The chain uses TRBV5-6 and TRBJ2-7, with TRBD1 matching over 8 bases. In germline, CDR1 is SGHDT, CDR2 YYEEEE. The J segment lost 2 bases and the V segment lost 4 bases, leaving 5 bases of the junction unmatched. The CDR3 totals 14 residues. The CDR3 loop reads CASSLGTGTYEQYF. Written as DNA, the CDR3 is TGTGCCAGCAGCCTTGGGACAGGCACCTACGAGCAGTACTTC.

The CDR3 loop reads CASSLEENYGYTF. DNA of the CDR3: TGTGCCAGCAGCTTGGAGGAGAACTATGGCTACACCTTC. V gene TRBV5-4 combines with J gene TRBJ1-2, with no clear D. V gave up 0 bases and J gave up 2 bases, with 5 bases separating them. The CDR3 is 13 amino acids. The germline V gene encodes CDR1 SGHNT and CDR2 YYREEE (reference sequence).

The chain couples TRBV12-5 to TRBJ1-6; tentative D call: TRBD1 (6 bases). Deletions cut 9 bases from V and 6 bases from J, with 21 bases between. Germline values: CDR1 LGHNT, CDR2 FRNRAP. This CDR3 spans 16 amino acids. The CDR3 spells CARTKSGTISNSPLHF. The DNA for the CDR3 is TGTGCTAGGACTAAATCCGGGACAATCAGTAATTCACCCCTCCACTTT.

This sequence joins TRBV7-8 and TRBJ2-3; weak D call: TRBD1 (5 bases). CDR3 length: 15 amino acids. Germline CDR1 SGHVS, CDR2 FQNEAQ. V was pared by 1 base and J by 2 bases, with 10 bases between. The CDR3 region has the DNA TGTGCCAGCAGCTTAGAACCCGGACACACAGATACGCAGTATTTT. Residues: CASSLEPGHTDTQYF.

The rearrangement uses TRBV19 and TRBJ2-7, with 9 bases that match TRBD1. CDR1 is LNHDA and CDR2 is SQIVND in the germline V gene (reference sequence). Losses at the gene ends were 9 bases for V and 2 bases for J; bases not matched to a gene: 8. This CDR3 is built from 14 residues. The CDR3 region has the DNA TGTGCCAGCGAAGGGACAGGGAGGGCCTACGAGCAGTACTTC. Translation gives CASEGTGRAYEQYF.

V gene TRBV7-2 combines with J gene TRBJ1-4; 7 bases agree with TRBD1. CDR1 is SGHTA, CDR2 FQGNSA, per germline. The trim removed 3 bases at V and 8 bases at J, leaving 9 bases unmatched. This CDR3 spans 15 amino acids. The CDR3 reads CASSLGAGGSEKLFF. CDR3 DNA sequence: TGTGCCAGCAGCTTGGGGGCAGGGGGGAGCGAAAAACTGTTTTTT.

The V and J genes are TRBV5-1 and TRBJ1-1; 7 bases agree with TRBD1. After removal of 0 bases from V and 12 bases from J, the junction contained 14 bases not matched to a gene. The CDR3 runs to 15 residues. Germline V gene lookup returns CDR1 SGHRS and CDR2 YFSETQ. The CDR3 loop is CASSLGLTGSTTTFF. The CDR3 nucleotides are TGCGCCAGCAGCTTGGGGTTGACAGGGTCGACTACGACTTTCTTT.

The chain recombines TRBV7-2 with TRBJ2-1, with 7 bases aligning to TRBD1. The CDR3 consists of 14 residues. The V gene end was trimmed by 7 bases and the J gene end by 2 bases; junction bases not matched to a gene: 5. Germline V gene data show CDR1 as SGHTA and CDR2 as FQGNSA. This CDR3 is CASILGTAYNEQFF. In DNA, the CDR3 is TGTGCCAGCATCCTTGGGACAGCCTACAATGAGCAGTTCTTC.

This chain joins TRBV11-1 and TRBJ2-1, with 14 positions matching TRBD2. Losses at the gene ends were 1 base for V and 5 bases for J; bases not matched to a gene: 1. The CDR3 is 16 amino acids. Germline V gene data show CDR1 as SGHAT and CDR2 as FQDESV (reference sequence). The CDR3 nucleotides read TGTGCCAGCAGCTTAGTGACTAGCGGGGGGGACAATGAGCAGTTCTTC. Amino acids: CASSLVTSGGDNEQFF.

The rearrangement links TRBV7-9 to TRBJ2-4; 9 bases align to TRBD1. The germline CDR1 and CDR2 sequences are SEHNR and FQNEAQ (reference sequence). J lost 7 bases, V lost 4 bases, and 5 bases had no gene match. This CDR3 comprises 14 residues. The CDR3 sequence is CASSSRDRENIQYF. DNA of the CDR3: TGTGCCAGCAGCTCGAGGGACAGGGAGAACATTCAGTACTTC.